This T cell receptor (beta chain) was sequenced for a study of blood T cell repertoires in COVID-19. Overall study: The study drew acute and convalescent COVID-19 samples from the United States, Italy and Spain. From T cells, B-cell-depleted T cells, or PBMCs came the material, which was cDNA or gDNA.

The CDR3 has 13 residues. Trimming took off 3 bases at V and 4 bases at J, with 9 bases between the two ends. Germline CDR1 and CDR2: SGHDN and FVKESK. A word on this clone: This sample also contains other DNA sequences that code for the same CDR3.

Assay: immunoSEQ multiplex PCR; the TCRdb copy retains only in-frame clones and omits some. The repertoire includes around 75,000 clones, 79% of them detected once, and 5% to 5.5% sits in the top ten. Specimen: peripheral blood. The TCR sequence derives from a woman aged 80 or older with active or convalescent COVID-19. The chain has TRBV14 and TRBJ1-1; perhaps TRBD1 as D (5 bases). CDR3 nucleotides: TGTGCCAGCAGCCAGGGACTGCCCACTGAAGCTTTCTTT. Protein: CASSQGLPTEAFF.